The T cell receptor (beta chain) under discussion was sequenced for a study of T cell changes during pregnancy in multiple sclerosis. About this clone: Other DNA sequences in the same sample also yield this CDR3.

The CDR3 length is 15 residues. The V and J ends lost 1 base and 0 bases respectively, with 7 bases between them. Germline loops: CDR1 MNHNS, CDR2 SASEGT. The assay was immunoSEQ multiplex PCR, and TCRdb's table has in-frame clones only and misses some. The table shows about 69,000 clones, with approximately 91% occurring only once. Source: peripheral blood, taken in the third trimester of pregnancy. This clonotype was obtained from a female donor with multiple sclerosis, enrolled in a pregnancy study. V is TRBV6-1 and J is TRBJ2-1, with D unresolved. CDR3: CASSEVAGSYNEQFF. The CDR3 DNA reads TGTGCCAGCAGTGAAGTCGCAGGCTCCTACAATGAGCAGTTCTTC.